The 14 T cell receptor beta chains listed next were all sequenced from one sample in a study of immune cell composition in non-small cell lung cancer. TCRdb keeps only in-frame clones here, not all; method: immunoSEQ multiplex PCR. The sample consists of about 2,500 clones, roughly 80% of them appearing once. Normal lung sampling was at least 3 cm from the tumour, as distant as possible. Input material: non-adjacent lung tissue. Receptor source: a human donor with non-small cell lung cancer.

The V call is TRBV10-3, the J call TRBJ2-7; TRBD2 might be the D (6 bases). The CDR3 runs to 12 residues. Trimming shortened V by 2 bases and J by 6 bases, and 8 bases separated the two germline ends. From germline, CDR1 is ENHRY and CDR2 SYGVKD. The CDR3 bases are TGTGCCATCAGTGAGGGGGGAGGCGAGCAGTACTTC. Residues: CAISEGGGEQYF.

The rearrangement joins TRBV5-8 to TRBJ1-1, with 7 bases that match TRBD1. Per germline, CDR1 SGHTS and CDR2 YDEGEE. The CDR3 sequence is 13 residues long. V lost 2 bases to trimming and J lost 3 bases; unmatched junction nucleotides: 1. CDR3 in DNA: TGTGCCAGCAGCTTTGACAGGGACACTGAAGCTTTCTTT. Protein: CASSFDRDTEAFF.

The chain couples TRBV18 to TRBJ2-4, with D uncertain. CDR3 length: 16 amino acids. V was shortened by 0 bases and J by 1 base, with 10 bases between the two germline ends. Germline CDR1 and CDR2: KGHSH and LQKENI. The CDR3 DNA reads as TGTGCCAGCTCACCACCATTGGCCACGGCCAAAAACATTCAGTACTTC. Residues: CASSPPLATAKNIQYF.

The CDR3 loop reads CASSPSDRGHQPQHF. The CDR3 DNA reads as TGTGCCAGCAGCCCATCGGACAGGGGTCATCAGCCCCAGCATTTT. V is TRBV11-2 and J is TRBJ1-5; 9 bases align to TRBD1. The CDR3 length is 15 residues. Germline CDR1 reads SGHAT; CDR2 reads FQNNGV. V lost 5 bases and J lost 5; bases outside the gene matches: 7.

This clone was found a few times. The CDR3 sequence: CASSRGRGIEVDGYTF. The CDR3 coding sequence is TGTGCCAGCAGCCGAGGAAGGGGCATAGAAGTAGATGGCTACACCTTC. The chain has TRBV5-5 and TRBJ1-2; tentative D call: TRBD1 (5 bases). This CDR3 comprises 16 residues. V lost 4 bases and J lost 6, with 22 bases in between. Germline V CDR1 and CDR2: SGHKS, YYEKEE (reference sequence).

J is TRBJ2-7 and V is TRBV28; the match to TRBD2 covers 9 bases. Germline CDR1 reads MDHEN; CDR2 reads SYDVKM. The junction had 12 bases not matched to a gene; V was cut back by 6 bases and J by 6 bases. The CDR3 spans 15 residues. The CDR3 sequence: CASSLAGGEGLEQYF. CDR3 sequence (DNA): TGTGCCAGCAGCCTCGCGGGGGGGGAGGGCCTCGAGCAGTACTTC. The complete variable domain, with remaining parts taken from reference TRBV28 and TRBJ2-7, reads DVKVTQSSRYLVKRTGEKVFLECVQDMDHENMFWYRQDPGLGLRLIYFSYDVKMKEKGDIPEGYSVSREKKERFSLILESASTNQTSMYLCASSLAGGEGLEQYFGPGTRLTVT.

The genes are TRBV19 and TRBJ2-6; tentative D call: TRBD2 (6 bases). This CDR3 has 15 amino acids. CDR1 and CDR2 from the germline V gene are LNHDA and SQIVND (reference sequence). Between the trimmed V and J ends, which lost 3 bases and 1 base, there was a span of 7 bases. The DNA of the CDR3 is TGTGCCAGTAGTATTCGGGGGTCTGGGGCCAACGTCCTGACTTTC. Translation: CASSIRGSGANVLTF.

The gene calls are TRBV9 and TRBJ2-7; maybe TRBD2 (6 bases). The CDR3 contains 13 residues. Germline V gene sequence: CDR1 SGDLS, CDR2 YYNGEE. Trimming removed 2 bases from V and 6 bases from J, with 12 bases in between. This CDR3 reads CASSVLGGGEQYF. CDR3 DNA: TGTGCCAGCAGCGTCCTCGGGGGAGGCGAGCAGTACTTC.

By share, this clone counts as medium-sized (0.01 to 0.1%). CDR3: CASSEEGGPFNEQFF. As DNA, the CDR3 is TGTGCCAGCAGTGAAGAGGGAGGGCCCTTCAATGAGCAGTTCTTC. J is TRBJ2-1 and V is TRBV25-1; TRBD2 matches at 7 bases. The J segment lost 6 bases and the V segment lost 2 bases, leaving 7 bases of the junction unmatched. Germline V gives CDR1 MGHDK, CDR2 SYGVNS. CDR3 length: 15 amino acids.

The chain uses TRBV9 and TRBJ2-1, with 10 bases aligning to TRBD2. Per germline, CDR1 SGDLS and CDR2 YYNGEE. J was trimmed by 14 bases and V by 0 bases; bases with no gene match: 8. The CDR3 is made up of 14 amino acids. The CDR3, as DNA: TGTGCCAGCAGCGTAGCTTTTAGCGGGGGGAATGAGTTCTTC. Its translation: CASSVAFSGGNEFF.

The chain combines TRBV7-2 with TRBJ2-1, with TRBD1 identical over 10 bases. The trim removed 2 bases at V and 8 bases at J, leaving 6 bases unmatched. Per germline, CDR1 SGHTA and CDR2 FQGNSA. The CDR3 runs 15 residues. CDR3 amino acids: CASSLSGTGVHEQFF. The DNA for the CDR3 is TGTGCCAGCAGCTTAAGTGGGACAGGGGTTCATGAGCAGTTCTTC.

The V gene is TRBV7-2, the J gene TRBJ1-3; 8 bases are shared with TRBD1. Trimming removed 5 bases from V and 2 bases from J; junction bases left unmatched: 8. Germline lookup yields CDR1 SGHTA and CDR2 FQGNSA. The CDR3 is 16 amino acids. CDR3 amino acids: CASSPQMTGAGNTIYF. Here the CDR3 DNA reads TGTGCCAGCAGCCCCCAGATGACAGGGGCTGGAAACACCATATATTTT.

The rearrangement uses TRBV29-1 and TRBJ1-5, with D perhaps TRBD1 (5 bases). Germline V CDR1 and CDR2: SQVTM, ANQGSEA. There are 12 residues in the CDR3. V was pared by 6 bases and J by 10 bases, with 16 bases between. The CDR3 protein is CSVSGMGGPQHF. In DNA form, the CDR3 reads TGCAGCGTGTCAGGTATGGGGGGACCCCAGCATTTT.

This clone ranks as large. J is TRBJ1-2 and V is TRBV7-2; 7 positions match TRBD1. The trim removed 1 base at V and 3 bases at J, leaving 5 bases unmatched. CDR3 length equals 15 residues. Germline V gene lookup returns CDR1 SGHTA and CDR2 FQGNSA. In nucleotides, the CDR3 is TGTGCCAGCAGCTTAGACCCCAGGGGGTACTATGGCTACACCTTC. The encoded protein is CASSLDPRGYYGYTF.